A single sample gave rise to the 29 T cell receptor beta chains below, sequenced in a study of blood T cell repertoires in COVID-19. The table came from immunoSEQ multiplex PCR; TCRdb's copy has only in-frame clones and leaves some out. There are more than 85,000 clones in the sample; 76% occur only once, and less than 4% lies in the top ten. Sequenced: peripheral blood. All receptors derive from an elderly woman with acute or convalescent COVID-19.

The CDR3 loop is CASSLSAYTF. The CDR3 DNA reads as TGTGCCAGCAGCTTAAGCGCCTACACCTTC. This chain joins TRBV7-9 and TRBJ1-2; D not resolved. The germline CDR1 and CDR2 sequences are SEHNR and FQNEAQ (reference sequence). This CDR3 has 10 amino acids. The V end was cut by 2 bases, the J end by 10 bases, with 5 bases between.

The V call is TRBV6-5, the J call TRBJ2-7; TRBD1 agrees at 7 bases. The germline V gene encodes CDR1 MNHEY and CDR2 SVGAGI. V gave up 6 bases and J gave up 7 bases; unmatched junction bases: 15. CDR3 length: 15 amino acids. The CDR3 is CASSAEPGQTREQYF. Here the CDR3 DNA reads TGTGCCAGCAGCGCAGAGCCGGGACAGACCCGAGAGCAGTACTTC.

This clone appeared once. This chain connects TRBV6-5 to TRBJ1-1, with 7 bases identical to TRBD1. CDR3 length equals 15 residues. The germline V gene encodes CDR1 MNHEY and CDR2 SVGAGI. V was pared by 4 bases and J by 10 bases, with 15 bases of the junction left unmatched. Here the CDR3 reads CASSSPHRGGKGAFF. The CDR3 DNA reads TGTGCCAGCAGTTCCCCCCACAGGGGCGGGAAGGGAGCTTTCTTT.

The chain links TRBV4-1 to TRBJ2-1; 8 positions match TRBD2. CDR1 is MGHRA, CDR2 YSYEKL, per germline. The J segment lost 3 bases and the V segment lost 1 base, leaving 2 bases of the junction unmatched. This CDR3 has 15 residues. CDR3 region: CASSQAGGFYNEQFF. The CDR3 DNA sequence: TGCGCCAGCAGCCAAGCGGGAGGGTTCTACAATGAGCAGTTCTTC.

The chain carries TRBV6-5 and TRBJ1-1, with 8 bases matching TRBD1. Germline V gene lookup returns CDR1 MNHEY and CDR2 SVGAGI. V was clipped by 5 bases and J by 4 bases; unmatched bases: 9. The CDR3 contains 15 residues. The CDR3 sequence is CASSPFTGGPTEAFF. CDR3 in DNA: TGTGCCAGCAGTCCCTTCACAGGGGGGCCCACTGAAGCTTTCTTT.

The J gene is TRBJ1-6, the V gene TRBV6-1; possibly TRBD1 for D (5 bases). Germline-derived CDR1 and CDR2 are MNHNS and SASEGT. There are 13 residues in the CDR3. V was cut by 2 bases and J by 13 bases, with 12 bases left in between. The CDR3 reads CASSESGRVPLHF. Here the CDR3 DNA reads TGTGCCAGCAGTGAAAGTGGCAGGGTCCCCCTCCACTTT.

The CDR3 region is CASSLGFRTGNTGELFF. Written as DNA, the CDR3 is TGTGCCAGCAGCTTAGGGTTCCGGACAGGGAACACCGGGGAGCTGTTTTTT. The chain combines TRBV7-3 with TRBJ2-2; TRBD1 aligns across 7 bases. The V gene end was trimmed by 2 bases and the J gene end by 1 base; junction bases not matched to a gene: 7. The CDR3 runs 17 residues. CDR1 and CDR2 (germline): SGHTA, FQGTGA.

The CDR3 loop reads CASSRGQGSYEQYF. The CDR3 bases are TGTGCCAGCAGCCGGGGACAGGGGTCCTACGAGCAGTACTTC. V gene TRBV5-8 combines with J gene TRBJ2-7; 10 nucleotides match TRBD1. The trim removed 4 bases at V and 1 base at J, leaving 2 bases unmatched. Per the germline V gene, CDR1 is SGHTS and CDR2 is YDEGEE. The CDR3 is 14 amino acids.

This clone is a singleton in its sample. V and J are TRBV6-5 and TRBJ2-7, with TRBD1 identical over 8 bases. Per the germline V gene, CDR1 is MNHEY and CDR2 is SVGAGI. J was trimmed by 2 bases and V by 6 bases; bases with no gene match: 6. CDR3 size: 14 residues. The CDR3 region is CASRGQEATYEQYF. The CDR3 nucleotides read TGTGCCAGCAGGGGACAGGAAGCTACCTACGAGCAGTACTTC.

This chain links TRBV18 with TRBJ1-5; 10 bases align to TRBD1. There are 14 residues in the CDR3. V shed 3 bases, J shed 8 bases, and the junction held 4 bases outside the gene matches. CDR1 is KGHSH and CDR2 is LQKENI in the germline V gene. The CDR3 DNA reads TGTGCCAGCTCACCGACAGGGGGCGAGGAGCCCCAGCATTTT. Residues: CASSPTGGEEPQHF.

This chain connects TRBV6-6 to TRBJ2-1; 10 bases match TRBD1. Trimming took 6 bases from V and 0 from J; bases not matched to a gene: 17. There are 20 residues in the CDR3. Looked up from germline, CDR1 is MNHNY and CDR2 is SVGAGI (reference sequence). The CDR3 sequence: CASSGNRDRGNKGSYNEQFF. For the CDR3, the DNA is TGTGCCAGCAGCGGTAACCGGGACAGGGGCAATAAGGGCTCCTACAATGAGCAGTTCTTC.

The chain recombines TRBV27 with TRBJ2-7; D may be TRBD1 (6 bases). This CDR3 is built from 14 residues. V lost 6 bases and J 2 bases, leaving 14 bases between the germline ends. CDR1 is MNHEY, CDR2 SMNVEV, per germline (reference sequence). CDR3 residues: CASRGLQGPYEQYF. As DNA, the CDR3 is TGTGCCAGCAGGGGGTTACAGGGCCCCTACGAGCAGTACTTC.

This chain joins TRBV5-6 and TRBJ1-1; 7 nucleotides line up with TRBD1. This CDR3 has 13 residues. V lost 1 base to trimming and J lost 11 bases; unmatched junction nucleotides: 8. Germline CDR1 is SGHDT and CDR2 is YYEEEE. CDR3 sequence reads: CASSLPVDRAAFF. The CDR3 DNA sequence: TGTGCCAGCAGCTTGCCGGTAGACAGGGCCGCTTTCTTT.

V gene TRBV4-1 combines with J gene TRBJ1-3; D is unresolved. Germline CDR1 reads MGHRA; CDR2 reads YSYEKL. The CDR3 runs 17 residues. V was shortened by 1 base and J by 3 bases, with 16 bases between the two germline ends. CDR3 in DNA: TGCGCCAGCAGCCAAGGGAGGGCTTCGGGTATTGGAAACACCATATATTTT. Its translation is CASSQGRASGIGNTIYF.

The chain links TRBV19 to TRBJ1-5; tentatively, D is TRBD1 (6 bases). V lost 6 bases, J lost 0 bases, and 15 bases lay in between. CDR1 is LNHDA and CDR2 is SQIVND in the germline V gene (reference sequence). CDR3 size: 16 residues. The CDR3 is CASSPLRGRSNQPQHF. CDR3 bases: TGTGCCAGTAGCCCCCTCAGGGGACGTAGCAATCAGCCCCAGCATTTT.

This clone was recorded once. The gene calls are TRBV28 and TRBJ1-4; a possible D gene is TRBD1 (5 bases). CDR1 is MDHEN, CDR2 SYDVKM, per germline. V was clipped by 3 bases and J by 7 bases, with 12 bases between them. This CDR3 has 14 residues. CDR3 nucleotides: TGTGCCAGCAGTTTGGTCCAGGGAGGTGAAAAACTGTTTTTT. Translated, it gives CASSLVQGGEKLFF.

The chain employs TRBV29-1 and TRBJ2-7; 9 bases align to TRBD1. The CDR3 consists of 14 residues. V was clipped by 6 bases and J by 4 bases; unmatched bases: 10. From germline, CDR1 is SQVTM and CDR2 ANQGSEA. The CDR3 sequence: CSVAPGTGSYEQYF. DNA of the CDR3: TGCAGCGTCGCCCCCGGGACAGGGTCGTACGAGCAGTACTTC.

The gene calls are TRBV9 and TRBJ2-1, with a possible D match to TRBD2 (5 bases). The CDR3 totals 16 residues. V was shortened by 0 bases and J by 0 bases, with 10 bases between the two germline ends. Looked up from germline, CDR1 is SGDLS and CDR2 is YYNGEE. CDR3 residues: CASSVGLGSSYNEQFF. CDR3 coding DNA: TGTGCCAGCAGCGTAGGGCTGGGGAGCTCCTACAATGAGCAGTTCTTC.

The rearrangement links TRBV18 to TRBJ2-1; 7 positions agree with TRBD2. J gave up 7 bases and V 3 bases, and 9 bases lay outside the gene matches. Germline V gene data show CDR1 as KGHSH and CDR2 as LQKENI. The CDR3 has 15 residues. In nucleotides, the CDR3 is TGTGCCAGCTCACCGGGCCCTTTCGGGGGGAATGAGCAGTTCTTC. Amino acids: CASSPGPFGGNEQFF.

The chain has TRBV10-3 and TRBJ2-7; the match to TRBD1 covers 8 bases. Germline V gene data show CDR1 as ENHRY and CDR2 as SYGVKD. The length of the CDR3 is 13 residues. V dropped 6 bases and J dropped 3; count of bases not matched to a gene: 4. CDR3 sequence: CAISIGQGYEQYF. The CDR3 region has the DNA TGTGCCATCAGCATTGGACAGGGCTACGAGCAGTACTTC.

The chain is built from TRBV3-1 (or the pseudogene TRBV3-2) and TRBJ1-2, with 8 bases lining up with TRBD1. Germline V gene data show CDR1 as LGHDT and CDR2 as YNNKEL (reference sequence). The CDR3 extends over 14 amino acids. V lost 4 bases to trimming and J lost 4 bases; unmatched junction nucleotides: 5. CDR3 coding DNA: TGTGCCAGCAGCCCCGGACAGGGAGCCTATGGCTACACCTTC. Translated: CASSPGQGAYGYTF.

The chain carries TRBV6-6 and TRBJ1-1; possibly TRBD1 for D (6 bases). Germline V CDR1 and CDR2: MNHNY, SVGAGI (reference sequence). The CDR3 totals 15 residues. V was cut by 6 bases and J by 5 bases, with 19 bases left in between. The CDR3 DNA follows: TGTGCCAGCAGAACCAGACTCAGGGGTGTGACTGAAGCTTTCTTT. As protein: CASRTRLRGVTEAFF.

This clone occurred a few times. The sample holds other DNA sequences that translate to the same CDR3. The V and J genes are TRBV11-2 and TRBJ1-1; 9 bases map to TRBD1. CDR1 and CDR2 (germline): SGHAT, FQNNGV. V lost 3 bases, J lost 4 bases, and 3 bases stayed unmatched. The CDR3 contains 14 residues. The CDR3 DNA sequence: TGTGCCAGCAGCTTGGGACAGGGATCCACTGAAGCTTTCTTT. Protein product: CASSLGQGSTEAFF.

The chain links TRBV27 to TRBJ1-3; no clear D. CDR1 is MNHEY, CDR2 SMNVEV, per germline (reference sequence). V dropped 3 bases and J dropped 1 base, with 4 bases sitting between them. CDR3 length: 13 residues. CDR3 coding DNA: TGTGCCAGCAGTTTTCTGTCTGGAAACACCATATATTTT. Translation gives CASSFLSGNTIYF.

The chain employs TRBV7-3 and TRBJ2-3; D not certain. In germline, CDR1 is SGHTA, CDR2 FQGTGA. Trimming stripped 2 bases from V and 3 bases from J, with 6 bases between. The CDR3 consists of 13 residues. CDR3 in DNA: TGTGCCAGCAGCTTACCTCGTACAGATACGCAGTATTTT. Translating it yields CASSLPRTDTQYF.

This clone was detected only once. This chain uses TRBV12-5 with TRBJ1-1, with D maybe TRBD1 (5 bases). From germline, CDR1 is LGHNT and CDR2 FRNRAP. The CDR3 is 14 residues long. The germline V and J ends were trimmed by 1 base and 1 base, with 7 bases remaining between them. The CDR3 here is CASGLGQKNTEAFF. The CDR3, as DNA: TGTGCTAGTGGTTTGGGACAGAAGAACACTGAAGCTTTCTTT.

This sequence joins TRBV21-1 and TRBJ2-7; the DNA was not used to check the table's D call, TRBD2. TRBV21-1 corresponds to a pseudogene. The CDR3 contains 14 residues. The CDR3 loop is CASSQGLVGYEQYF. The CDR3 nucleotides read TGTGCCAGCAGCCAAGGACTAGTCGGCTACGAGCAGTACTTC.

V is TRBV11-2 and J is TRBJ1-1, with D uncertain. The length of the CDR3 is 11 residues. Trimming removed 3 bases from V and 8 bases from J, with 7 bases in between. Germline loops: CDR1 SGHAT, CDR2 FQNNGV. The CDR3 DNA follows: TGTGCCAGCAGCTTCTCAGTGGAAGCTTTCTTT. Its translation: CASSFSVEAFF.

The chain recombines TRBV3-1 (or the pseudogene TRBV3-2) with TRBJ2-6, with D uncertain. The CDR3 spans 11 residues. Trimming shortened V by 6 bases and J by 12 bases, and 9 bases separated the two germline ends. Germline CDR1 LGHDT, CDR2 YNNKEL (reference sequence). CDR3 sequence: CASRSPGVLTF. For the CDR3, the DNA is TGTGCCAGCAGGTCCCCGGGCGTCCTGACTTTC.